This TCR beta chain originates from a study of shared clonotypes between healthy human individuals. The CDR3 runs 18 residues. CDR1 is SQVTM and CDR2 is ANQGSEA in the germline V gene. V shed 6 bases and J shed 1 base, with 28 bases lying between them. The data were produced by immunoSEQ multiplex PCR, yet TCRdb's version contains in-frame clones alone and is incomplete. In the table there are under 350,000 clones, roughly 84% of which are singletons. Sequencing was done on a sample of memory CD8+ T cells sorted from blood. Described subset: CD45RO+ cells pooled with CCR7-negative TemRA cells. This chain uses TRBV29-1 with TRBJ2-7, with a weak D call TRBD2 (7 bases). This TCR was sampled from a man aged 18 to 35 in good health. The CDR3: CSVGGGISGTPTSYEQYF. The CDR3 DNA follows: TGCAGCGTAGGGGGGGGAATATCCGGGACTCCCACTTCCTACGAGCAGTACTTC.